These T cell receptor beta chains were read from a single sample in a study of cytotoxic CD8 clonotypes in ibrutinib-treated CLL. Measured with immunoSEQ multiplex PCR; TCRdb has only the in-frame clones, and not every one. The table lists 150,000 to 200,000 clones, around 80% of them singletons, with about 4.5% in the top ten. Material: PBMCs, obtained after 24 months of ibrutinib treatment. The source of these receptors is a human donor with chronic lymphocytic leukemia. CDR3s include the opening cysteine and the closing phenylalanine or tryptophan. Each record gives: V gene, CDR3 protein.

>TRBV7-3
CASSWGQNTEAFF
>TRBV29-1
CSVEGLAGETQYF
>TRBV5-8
CASSARDREAYEQYF
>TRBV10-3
CAISSGEQAYEQYF
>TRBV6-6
CASRQQGLLNTEAFF
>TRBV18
CASSPLNEKLFF
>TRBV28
CASSQASLNQPQHF
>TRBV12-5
CASGFQLATYNEQFF
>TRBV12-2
CASRLDPPGGGSGELFF
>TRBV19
CASSISGTENIQYF
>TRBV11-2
CASSLDRVNTEAFF
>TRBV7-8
CASSWGPINQPQHF
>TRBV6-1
CASRDRGGVEQFF
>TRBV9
CASSVEVTVAGGLYGYTF
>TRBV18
CASLVRKAGELFF
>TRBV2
CASSEDSTYTQYF
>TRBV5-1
CASRKQGARYNEQFF
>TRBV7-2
CASSTQGGGHYEQYF
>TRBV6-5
CASSPGAGRQPQHF
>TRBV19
CASSDRLGNEQFF
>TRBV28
CASSSWGASTDTQYF
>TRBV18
CASSPFAGRPMEQYF
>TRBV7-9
CASSPELAVADQYF